The source of this T cell receptor beta chain is a study of blood T cell repertoires in COVID-19. Study details: Spain, Italy and the United States supplied samples that represented acute and convalescent COVID-19. Nucleic acid was either cDNA or gDNA, and it came from T cells, B-cell-depleted T cells, or PBMCs.

In the original analysis: Reference gene primer amplification gave estimated nucleated cell counts. TCRdb's table, derived via immunoSEQ multiplex PCR, lists solely in-frame clones and lacks some. The V and J calls and the clone size are those of that table, but D and trimming were determined from the DNA. The repertoire holds about 260,000 clones, with around 87% as singletons. From germline, CDR1 is MNHNS and CDR2 SASEGT. The CDR3 consists of 15 residues. V was pared by 1 base and J by 1 base, with 8 bases between. The sequencing sample was made of peripheral blood. The sequence derives from a woman aged 50 to 65 with acute or convalescent COVID-19. The chain is built from TRBV6-1 and TRBJ1-3; D remains ambiguous. CDR3 region: CASSEEEGSGNTIYF. CDR3 bases: TGTGCCAGCAGTGAAGAGGAGGGTTCTGGAAACACCATATATTTT.